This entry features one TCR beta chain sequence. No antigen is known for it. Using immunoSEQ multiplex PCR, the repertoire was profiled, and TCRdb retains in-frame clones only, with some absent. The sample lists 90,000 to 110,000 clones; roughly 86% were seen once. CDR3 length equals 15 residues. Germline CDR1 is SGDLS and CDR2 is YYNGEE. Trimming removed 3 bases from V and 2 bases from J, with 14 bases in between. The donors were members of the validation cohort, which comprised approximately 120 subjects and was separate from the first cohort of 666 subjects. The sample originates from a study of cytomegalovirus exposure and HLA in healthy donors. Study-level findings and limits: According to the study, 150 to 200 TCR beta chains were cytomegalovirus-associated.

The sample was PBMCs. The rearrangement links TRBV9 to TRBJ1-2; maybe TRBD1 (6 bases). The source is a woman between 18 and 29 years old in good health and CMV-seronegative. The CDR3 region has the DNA TGTGCCAGCAGCGCGACCCCGACAGGAAACTATGGCTACACCTTC. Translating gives CASSATPTGNYGYTF.